The text below deals with one T cell receptor beta chain. Antigen unknown. These data originate in a study of shared clonotypes between healthy human individuals. Study-wide points: Rarefaction showed sorted-subset sequencing was incomplete despite large depth.

It was at deep level that the assay was run. The table came from immunoSEQ multiplex PCR; TCRdb's copy has only in-frame clones and leaves some out. The repertoire holds about 1,500,000 clones, with roughly 96% as singletons. Germline V gene data show CDR1 as SGDLS and CDR2 as YYNGEE. Trimming removed 3 bases at V and 0 bases at J, with 11 bases between. CDR3 length: 15 amino acids. The specimen sequenced was naive CD4+ T cells sorted from blood. As to subset: CD45RA+ positively selected. The rearrangement joins TRBV9 to TRBJ2-3, with D possibly TRBD1 on 5 matching bases. The sequence was collected from a man younger than 40 in good health. Here the CDR3 DNA reads TGTGCCAGCAGCGGGCGACAGAGAAGCACAGATACGCAGTATTTT. Protein product: CASSGRQRSTDTQYF.